The 14 T cell receptor beta chains presented below share a single source sample, sequenced in a study of spatial heterogeneity in lung cancer. Study-level points and caveats: How many expanded intratumoral alpha and beta TCRs were present tracked the tumor mutation count, which was a count of nonsynonymous mutations.

Time point denoted: sample taken at primary tumor resection. One entry per CDR3 protein results from TCRdb running MiXCR on the 5' RACE reads. Among about 100,000 distinct CDR3 sequences listed, around 4.3% were seen once. These receptors' antigens are unknown. This material consisted of lung tumor tissue, taken at surgery. All receptors derive from a male donor with early-stage non-small cell lung cancer.

The sample holds a few counts of this clonotype. The junction differs from germline at one of its ends, possibly a read error. This chain uses TRBV12-3 or TRBV12-4 with TRBJ2-1; 10 bases are shared with TRBD2. The CDR3 covers 14 residues. The DNA of the CDR3 is TGTGCCAGCAGTCTAGCGGGAGTAAGGGATGAGCAGTTCTTC. Its protein is CASSLAGVRDEQFF.

This clonotype has a count of ten or more. This rearrangement joins TRBV5-1 to TRBJ1-5, with unresolved D. The CDR3 covers 15 residues. Germline CDR1 and CDR2: SGHRS and YFSETQ. V lost 0 bases and J 0 bases, leaving 7 bases between the germline ends. CDR3 sequence (DNA): TGCGCCAGCAGCTTGGATGGGAATAGCAATCAGCCCCAGCATTTT. It is translated as CASSLDGNSNQPQHF.

This clonotype was seen at least ten times. The chain carries TRBV20-1 and TRBJ2-7, with unresolved D. Germline CDR1 and CDR2: DFQATT and SNEGSKA (reference sequence). This CDR3 has 14 residues. Deletions cut 3 bases from V and 3 bases from J, with 15 bases between. CDR3 sequence (DNA): TGCAGTGCTAGCGATTTAACGCAGAACTACGAGCAGTACTTC. Amino acids: CSASDLTQNYEQYF.

This clonotype was seen a handful of times. This chain connects TRBV18 to TRBJ2-1, with 11 bases that match TRBD2. Germline CDR1 KGHSH, CDR2 LQKENI. The CDR3 extends over 16 amino acids. With 5 bases clipped from V and 4 bases from J, the junction kept 7 bases outside the gene matches. The CDR3 reads CASSSTGTSGYNEQFF. The CDR3 DNA follows: TGTGCCAGCTCATCCACTGGGACTAGCGGATACAATGAGCAGTTCTTC.

There are many counts of this clonotype. V gene TRBV29-1 combines with J gene TRBJ1-1; D is uncertain. Trimming left V 7 bases short and J 2 bases short, with 11 bases between. Per the germline V gene, CDR1 is SQVTM and CDR2 is ANQGSEA. The CDR3 has 12 amino acids. The CDR3 region has the DNA TGCAGCGCCCTAGGCGCAAACACTGAAGCTTTCTTT. As protein: CSALGANTEAFF.

This clonotype was seen repeatedly, ten times or more. This chain uses TRBV28 with TRBJ2-6; D unclear. Deletions cut 3 bases from V and 0 bases from J, with 3 bases between. This CDR3 contains 14 residues. CDR1 and CDR2 (germline): MDHEN, SYDVKM. CDR3 region: CASSFPSGANVLTF. Here the CDR3 DNA reads TGTGCCAGCAGTTTCCCCTCTGGGGCCAACGTCCTGACTTTC.

This clonotype was detected only a few times. The rearrangement uses TRBV10-3 and TRBJ2-2; no firm D call. In germline, CDR1 is ENHRY, CDR2 SYGVKD. The CDR3 runs 11 residues. Trimming left V 10 bases short and J 6 bases short, with 9 bases between. DNA for the CDR3: TGTGCCACCCTGGAGTCCGGGGAGCTGTTTTTT. Translation: CATLESGELFF.

The rearrangement joins TRBV3-1 to TRBJ2-1; a possible D gene is TRBD2 (7 bases). CDR3 length equals 16 residues. V lost 2 bases, J lost 9 bases, and 20 bases lay in between. Germline loops: CDR1 LGHDT, CDR2 YNNKEL (reference sequence). The DNA of the CDR3 is TGTGCCAGCAGCCAAACGGGTTGGGGGGGACACGGTGAGCAGTTCTTC. Amino acid sequence: CASSQTGWGGHGEQFF.

Ten or more counts support this clonotype. The chain couples TRBV6-5 to TRBJ2-2; weak D call: TRBD1 (5 bases). CDR3 length: 14 residues. Trimming left V 3 bases short and J 7 bases short, with 12 bases between. Germline V gene lookup returns CDR1 MNHEY and CDR2 SVGAGI. The CDR3, as DNA: TGTGCCAGCAGTTATCCAGGGCCAGGCGGGGAGCTGTTTTTT. This gives the protein CASSYPGPGGELFF.

The table lists this clonotype with many counts. This sequence joins TRBV21-1 and TRBJ2-1; TRBD2 reflects the table's D call only, with no check against the DNA. TRBV21-1 is shown as a pseudogene. The CDR3 has 16 amino acids. In nucleotides, the CDR3 is TGTGCCAGCAGCAAAGGGCCGCGGGAGACCTACAATGAGCAGTTCTTC. Protein sequence: CASSKGPRETYNEQFF.

At least ten counts were recorded for this clonotype. The chain uses TRBV28 and TRBJ1-5; the D is unclear. CDR3 length: 15 residues. The germline V gene has CDR1 MDHEN and CDR2 SYDVKM. V was clipped by 4 bases and J by 0 bases, with 10 bases between them. The CDR3 loop reads CASSSDNFSNQPQHF. Here the CDR3 DNA reads TGTGCCAGCAGTTCCGACAACTTTAGCAATCAGCCCCAGCATTTT.

The sample holds many counts of this clonotype. This rearrangement joins TRBV5-4 to TRBJ2-7, with D unresolved. V lost 1 base and J 3 bases, leaving 8 bases between the germline ends. CDR3 length: 13 residues. Germline-derived CDR1 and CDR2 are SGHNT and YYREEE (reference sequence). The CDR3 sequence is CASSLSPDYEQYF. The DNA for the CDR3 is TGTGCCAGCAGCTTGAGTCCGGACTACGAGCAGTACTTC.

The rearrangement uses TRBV30 and TRBJ2-7, with 9 bases aligning to TRBD2. J was trimmed by 4 bases and V by 5 bases; bases with no gene match: 6. The V gene's germline CDR1 is GTSNPN and CDR2 SVGIG (reference sequence). The CDR3 runs to 13 residues. CDR3 nucleotides: TGTGCCTGGTCGTTAGCGGGAGTGTACGAGCAGTACTTC. Protein: CAWSLAGVYEQYF.

This clonotype was seen many times. V and J are TRBV21-1 and TRBJ2-1; the table assigns TRBD2, which was not confirmed against the DNA. TRBV21-1 is described as a pseudogene. This CDR3 region has 16 residues. In DNA form, the CDR3 reads TGTGCCAGCGTCCCCGGGACTAGGGCCCTTTTTGATGAGCAGTTCTTC. Protein product: CASVPGTRALFDEQFF.